This TCR beta chain comes out of a study of T cells in Graves' hyperthyroidism and ophthalmopathy. This CDR3 is built from 15 residues. Germline CDR1 reads MGHRA; CDR2 reads YSYEKL. V gave up 1 base and J gave up 10 bases, with 17 bases separating them. Authors of the study amplified TCR beta CDR3 regions from RNA transcripts. In the first-round RT-PCR of the TCR CDR3, the HTBI primer set was used. MiXCR was run by TCRdb on the multiplex PCR reads, yielding one entry per CDR3 protein. The data show 370,000 or so distinct CDR3 sequences, approximately 13% seen once. This clonotype originated in a man aged 25-45 years with Graves' hyperthyroidism that later progressed to Graves' ophthalmopathy. The source material was blood. The chain recombines TRBV4-1 with TRBJ2-1, with D tentatively TRBD1 (5 bases). The CDR3 loop is CASSQVGPLRFEQFF. The CDR3 coding sequence is TGCGCCAGCAGCCAAGTGGGGCCTCTGAGATTCGAGCAGTTCTTC.